This is a list of T cell receptor beta chains from one sample in a study of cytomegalovirus exposure and HLA in healthy donors. The table came from immunoSEQ multiplex PCR; TCRdb's copy has only in-frame clones and leaves some out. The top ten hold around 1.3% of the sample, which has 100,000 to 150,000 clones, around 94% seen once. The sample was PBMCs. The receptors were sampled from a woman aged 18-35 years in good health and CMV-seronegative. CDR3s include the opening cysteine and the closing phenylalanine or tryptophan. Fields, in order: V gene, clone size, D gene, J gene, CDR3 protein, CDR3 DNA. A D gene is named only where the DNA matches it firmly. The listing skips clone size in some rows; elsewhere it reads once, few, many or a size class.

V gene: TRBV29-1; clone size: .; D gene: .; J gene: TRBJ2-2; CDR3 protein: CSVELPTNTGELFF; CDR3 DNA: TGCAGCGTTGAACTACCTACGAACACCGGGGAGCTGTTTTTT
V gene: TRBV11-1; clone size: .; D gene: .; J gene: TRBJ1-1; CDR3 protein: CASSPTVNTEAFF; CDR3 DNA: TGTGCCAGCAGCCCGACAGTGAACACTGAAGCTTTCTTT
V gene: TRBV7-2; clone size: .; D gene: TRBD2; J gene: TRBJ2-3; CDR3 protein: CASREGLAGVGGDTQYF; CDR3 DNA: TGTGCCAGCAGGGAGGGACTAGCGGGAGTTGGTGGAGATACGCAGTATTTT
V gene: TRBV6-6; clone size: .; D gene: TRBD1; J gene: TRBJ2-3; CDR3 protein: CASQGQLNTDTQYF; CDR3 DNA: TGTGCCAGCCAGGGACAGCTTAACACAGATACGCAGTATTTT
V gene: TRBV9; clone size: .; D gene: TRBD2; J gene: TRBJ2-1; CDR3 protein: CASSEYGGAYNEQFF; CDR3 DNA: TGTGCCAGCAGCGAGTATGGGGGGGCCTACAATGAGCAGTTCTTC
V gene: TRBV15; clone size: .; D gene: .; J gene: TRBJ1-2; CDR3 protein: CATSRGPLRTF; CDR3 DNA: TGTGCCACCAGCAGAGGCCCGTTGAGGACCTTC
V gene: TRBV28; clone size: .; D gene: .; J gene: TRBJ2-3; CDR3 protein: CASSPSDNTDTQYF; CDR3 DNA: TGTGCCAGCAGTCCTAGCGATAACACAGATACGCAGTATTTT
V gene: TRBV6-5; clone size: .; D gene: TRBD2; J gene: TRBJ2-7; CDR3 protein: CASRPAGLYEQYF; CDR3 DNA: TGTGCCAGCAGACCAGCGGGACTGTACGAGCAGTACTTC
V gene: TRBV6-1; clone size: .; D gene: .; J gene: TRBJ1-2; CDR3 protein: CATKLGGYGYTF; CDR3 DNA: TGTGCCACCAAACTTGGAGGCTATGGCTACACCTTC
V gene: TRBV5-4; clone size: .; D gene: TRBD2; J gene: TRBJ2-1; CDR3 protein: CASTTREGLGEQFF; CDR3 DNA: TGTGCCAGCACCACCCGGGAGGGCCTTGGTGAGCAGTTCTTC
V gene: TRBV4-1; clone size: .; D gene: TRBD1; J gene: TRBJ2-3; CDR3 protein: CASSQDSRQGVVADTQYF; CDR3 DNA: TGCGCCAGCAGCCAAGACTCCCGGCAGGGGGTTGTCGCAGATACGCAGTATTTT
V gene: TRBV9; clone size: .; D gene: .; J gene: TRBJ2-1; CDR3 protein: CASSVGLQNNEQFF; CDR3 DNA: TGTGCCAGCAGCGTAGGTCTACAGAACAATGAGCAGTTCTTC
V gene: TRBV18; clone size: .; D gene: .; J gene: TRBJ2-5; CDR3 protein: CASSPPDVAIETQYF; CDR3 DNA: TGTGCCAGCTCACCTCCCGATGTAGCCATAGAGACCCAGTACTTC
V gene: TRBV5-1; clone size: .; D gene: TRBD2; J gene: TRBJ2-7; CDR3 protein: CASSYGLASSYEQYF; CDR3 DNA: TGCGCCAGCAGCTATGGACTAGCCAGTTCCTACGAGCAGTACTTC
V gene: TRBV7-3; clone size: .; D gene: .; J gene: TRBJ1-1; CDR3 protein: CASSLATNTEAFF; CDR3 DNA: TGTGCCAGCAGCCTCGCTACGAACACTGAAGCTTTCTTT
V gene: TRBV18; clone size: .; D gene: .; J gene: TRBJ2-7; CDR3 protein: CASSPDSYEQYF; CDR3 DNA: TGTGCCAGCTCACCCGACAGCTACGAGCAGTACTTC
V gene: TRBV30; clone size: once; D gene: .; J gene: TRBJ1-5; CDR3 protein: CAWSRTGFRGNQPQHF; CDR3 DNA: TGTGCCTGGAGTAGAACAGGGTTTAGGGGCAATCAGCCCCAGCATTTT
V gene: TRBV29-1; clone size: .; D gene: .; J gene: TRBJ1-2; CDR3 protein: CSVGPDTGFNYGYTF; CDR3 DNA: TGCAGCGTTGGTCCCGACACAGGCTTTAACTATGGCTACACCTTC
V gene: TRBV12-5; clone size: .; D gene: TRBD1; J gene: TRBJ1-1; CDR3 protein: CASGSSSDRWNTEAFF; CDR3 DNA: TGTGCTAGTGGATCGTCATCGGACAGGTGGAACACTGAAGCTTTCTTT
V gene: TRBV10-3; clone size: .; D gene: TRBD1; J gene: TRBJ2-3; CDR3 protein: CAIRGTGRTDTQYF; CDR3 DNA: TGTGCCATCAGGGGGACAGGGCGCACAGATACGCAGTATTTT
V gene: TRBV4-2; clone size: .; D gene: .; J gene: TRBJ2-2; CDR3 protein: CASSLTGPGELFF; CDR3 DNA: TGTGCCAGCAGCCTCACAGGGCCCGGGGAGCTGTTTTTT
V gene: TRBV5-1; clone size: .; D gene: TRBD2; J gene: TRBJ2-2; CDR3 protein: CASSPKSSGKLIVTGELFF; CDR3 DNA: TGCGCCAGCAGCCCCAAATCTAGCGGGAAATTAATTGTCACCGGGGAGCTGTTTTTT
V gene: TRBV27; clone size: .; D gene: TRBD2; J gene: TRBJ2-1; CDR3 protein: CASGLASYNEQFF; CDR3 DNA: TGTGCCAGCGGACTAGCTTCCTACAATGAGCAGTTCTTC
V gene: TRBV29-1; clone size: .; D gene: .; J gene: TRBJ2-6; CDR3 protein: CSVAGDAYSGANVLTF; CDR3 DNA: TGCAGCGTTGCGGGTGACGCTTACTCTGGGGCCAACGTCCTGACTTTC
V gene: TRBV6-6; clone size: .; D gene: .; J gene: TRBJ1-5; CDR3 protein: CASSYGAFNQPQHF; CDR3 DNA: TGTGCCAGCAGTTATGGGGCTTTCAATCAGCCCCAGCATTTT
V gene: TRBV5-1; clone size: once; D gene: TRBD1; J gene: TRBJ1-1; CDR3 protein: CASSSGTGGTEAFF; CDR3 DNA: TGCGCCAGCAGCTCGGGGACAGGGGGCACTGAAGCTTTCTTT
V gene: TRBV27; clone size: .; D gene: TRBD2; J gene: TRBJ2-5; CDR3 protein: CASSPRLAGGYIKGWETQYF; CDR3 DNA: TGTGCCAGCAGTCCCCGACTAGCGGGGGGGTACATAAAAGGTTGGGAGACCCAGTACTTC
V gene: TRBV6-5; clone size: .; D gene: TRBD1; J gene: TRBJ2-7; CDR3 protein: CASTTWDRLSYEQYF; CDR3 DNA: TGTGCCAGCACCACTTGGGACAGACTCTCCTACGAGCAGTACTTC
V gene: TRBV4-2; clone size: .; D gene: TRBD2; J gene: TRBJ2-1; CDR3 protein: CASSQDLAGRPYNEQFF; CDR3 DNA: TGTGCCAGCAGCCAAGACCTAGCGGGAAGACCCTACAATGAGCAGTTCTTC
V gene: TRBV5-1; clone size: once; D gene: .; J gene: TRBJ2-3; CDR3 protein: CASSPRYSLSTDTQYF; CDR3 DNA: TGCGCCAGCAGCCCGAGATACTCGCTTAGCACAGATACGCAGTATTTT
V gene: TRBV11-2; clone size: .; D gene: TRBD2; J gene: TRBJ2-7; CDR3 protein: CASSASGLAGGTTYEQYF; CDR3 DNA: TGTGCCAGCAGCGCCTCGGGACTAGCGGGAGGTACCACCTACGAGCAGTACTTC
V gene: TRBV28; clone size: .; D gene: TRBD1; J gene: TRBJ1-5; CDR3 protein: CASSLAGQAPPQPQHF; CDR3 DNA: TGTGCCAGCAGTTTGGCCGGACAGGCCCCACCTCAGCCCCAGCATTTT
V gene: TRBV29-1; clone size: .; D gene: .; J gene: TRBJ2-1; CDR3 protein: CSVGGADTYNEQFF; CDR3 DNA: TGCAGCGTGGGGGGAGCGGATACCTACAATGAGCAGTTCTTC
V gene: TRBV19; clone size: .; D gene: TRBD2; J gene: TRBJ2-3; CDR3 protein: CASRISGRSTDTQYF; CDR3 DNA: TGTGCCAGTAGGATTAGCGGGAGGAGCACAGATACGCAGTATTTT
V gene: TRBV5-1; clone size: once; D gene: .; J gene: TRBJ2-3; CDR3 protein: CASSSGRGDTQYF; CDR3 DNA: TGCGCCAGCAGTTCGGGACGGGGGGATACGCAGTATTTT
V gene: TRBV28; clone size: .; D gene: TRBD1; J gene: TRBJ1-2; CDR3 protein: CASSLGRRGEFHTF; CDR3 DNA: TGTGCCAGCAGTCTGGGGCGCAGGGGGGAGTTTCACACCTTC
V gene: TRBV7-6; clone size: .; D gene: .; J gene: TRBJ2-1; CDR3 protein: CASSLPAGGQAEQFF; CDR3 DNA: TGTGCCAGCAGTCTCCCAGCCGGGGGTCAGGCTGAGCAGTTCTTC
V gene: TRBV5-5; clone size: .; D gene: .; J gene: TRBJ1-1; CDR3 protein: CASSLLENTEAFF; CDR3 DNA: TGTGCCAGCAGCTTGTTAGAAAACACTGAAGCTTTCTTT
V gene: TRBV5-1; clone size: .; D gene: TRBD2; J gene: TRBJ2-3; CDR3 protein: CASSLRRAGMVDTQYF; CDR3 DNA: TGCGCCAGCAGCTTGAGAAGAGCGGGAATGGTAGATACGCAGTATTTT
V gene: TRBV6-4; clone size: .; D gene: TRBD1; J gene: TRBJ2-2; CDR3 protein: CASRDSANTGELFF; CDR3 DNA: TGTGCCAGCCGGGACAGTGCGAACACCGGGGAGCTGTTTTTT
V gene: TRBV2; clone size: .; D gene: .; J gene: TRBJ2-7; CDR3 protein: CASAKGGGYYEQYF; CDR3 DNA: TGTGCCAGCGCCAAGGGGGGGGGCTACTACGAGCAGTACTTC
V gene: TRBV18; clone size: .; D gene: TRBD1; J gene: TRBJ1-1; CDR3 protein: CASSPITGAGTEAFF; CDR3 DNA: TGTGCCAGCTCACCTATTACAGGGGCCGGCACTGAAGCTTTCTTT